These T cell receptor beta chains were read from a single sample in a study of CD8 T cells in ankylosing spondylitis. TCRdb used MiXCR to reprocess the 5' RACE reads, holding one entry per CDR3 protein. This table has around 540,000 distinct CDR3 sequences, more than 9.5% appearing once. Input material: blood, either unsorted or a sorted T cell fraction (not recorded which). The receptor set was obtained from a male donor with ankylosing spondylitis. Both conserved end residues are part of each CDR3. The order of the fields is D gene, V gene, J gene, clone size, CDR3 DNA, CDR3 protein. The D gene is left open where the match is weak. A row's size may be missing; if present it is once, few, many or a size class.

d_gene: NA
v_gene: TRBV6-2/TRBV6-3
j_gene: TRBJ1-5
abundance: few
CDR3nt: TGTGCCAGCAGGAGCACCGCCTCTGGAGGAGGGAGCAATCAGCCCCAGCATTTT
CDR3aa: CASRSTASGGGSNQPQHF

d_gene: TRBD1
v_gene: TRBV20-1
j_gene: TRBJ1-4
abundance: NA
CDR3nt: TGCAGTGCTCAAGGGACAGCTCATGGTGAAAAACTGTTTTTT
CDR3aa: CSAQGTAHGEKLFF

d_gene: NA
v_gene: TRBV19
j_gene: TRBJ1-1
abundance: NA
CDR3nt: TGTGCCAGTAGTATAACCCCTAATCGACACTCTAGGAACACTGAAGCTTTCTTT
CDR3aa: CASSITPNRHSRNTEAFF

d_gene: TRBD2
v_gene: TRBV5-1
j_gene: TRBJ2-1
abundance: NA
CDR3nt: TGCGCCAGCGGGAGGAGGACTAGCGGGATCTACAATGAGCAGTTCTTC
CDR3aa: CASGRRTSGIYNEQFF

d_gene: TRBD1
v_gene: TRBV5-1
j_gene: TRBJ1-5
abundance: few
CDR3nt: TGCGCCAGCAGCAAAGGGACAGGCGATCCTATCTCGCATTTT
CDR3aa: CASSKGTGDPISHF

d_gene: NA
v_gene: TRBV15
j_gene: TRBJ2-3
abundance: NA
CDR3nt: TGTGCCACCACAAGACAGACTCATAAAGATACGCAGTATTTT
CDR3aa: CATTRQTHKDTQYF

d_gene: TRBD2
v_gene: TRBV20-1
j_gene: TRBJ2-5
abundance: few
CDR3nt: TGCAGTGCTAGAGATCGACGGCTAGCGGATCAAGAGACCCAGTACTTC
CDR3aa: CSARDRRLADQETQYF

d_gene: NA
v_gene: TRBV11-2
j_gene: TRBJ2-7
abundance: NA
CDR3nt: TGTGCCAGCAGCTTCCCCCGGAGGGCCGATTTTGAGCAGTACTTC
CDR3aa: CASSFPRRADFEQYF

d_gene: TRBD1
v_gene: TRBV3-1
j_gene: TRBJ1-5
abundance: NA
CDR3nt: TGTGCCAGCAGCCAAGGAGGGACAGCTAGGGAGCCCCAGCATTTT
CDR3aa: CASSQGGTAREPQHF

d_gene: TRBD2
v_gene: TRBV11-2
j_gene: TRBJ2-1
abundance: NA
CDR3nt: TGTGCCAGCAGCTTAGTACGGACTAGCGGAGACTACAATGAGCAGTTCTTC
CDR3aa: CASSLVRTSGDYNEQFF

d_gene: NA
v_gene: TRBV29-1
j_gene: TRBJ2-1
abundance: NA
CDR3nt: TGCAGCGTTGAAGATACGGGACGGATATACAATGAGCAGTTCTTC
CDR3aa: CSVEDTGRIYNEQFF

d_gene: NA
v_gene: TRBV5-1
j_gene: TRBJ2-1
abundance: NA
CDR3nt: TGCGCCAGCAGCTTGGAGGCCTCCTCCGGCTACAATGAGCAGTTCTTC
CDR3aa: CASSLEASSGYNEQFF

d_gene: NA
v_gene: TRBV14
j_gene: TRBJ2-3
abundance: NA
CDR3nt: TGTGCCAGCAGCCGAACAGGGTGGGAGACAGATACGCAGTATTTT
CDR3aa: CASSRTGWETDTQYF

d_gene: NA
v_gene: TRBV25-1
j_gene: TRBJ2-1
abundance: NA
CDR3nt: TGTGCCAGCAGTGAACGTTACAGGGATGGGGCATACAATGAGCAGTTCTTC
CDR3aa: CASSERYRDGAYNEQFF

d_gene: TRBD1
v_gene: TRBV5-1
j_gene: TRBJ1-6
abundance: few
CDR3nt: TGCGCCAGCAGCCCGACGGACAGGGCCGATTCACCCCTCCACTTT
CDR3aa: CASSPTDRADSPLHF

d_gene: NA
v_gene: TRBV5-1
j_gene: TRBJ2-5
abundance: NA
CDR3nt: TGCGCCACCCGGCAGGGGAGGGAGGAGACCCAGTACTTC
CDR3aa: CATRQGREETQYF

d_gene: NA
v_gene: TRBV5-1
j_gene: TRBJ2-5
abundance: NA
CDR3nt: TGCGCCAGCAGCTACGGGCAGGGTCGGGAGACCCAGTACTTC
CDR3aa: CASSYGQGRETQYF

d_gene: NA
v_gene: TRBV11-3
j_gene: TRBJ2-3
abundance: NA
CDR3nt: TGTGCCAGCAGCGACGAAGGCTGGGGCACAGATACGCAGTATTTT
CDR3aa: CASSDEGWGTDTQYF

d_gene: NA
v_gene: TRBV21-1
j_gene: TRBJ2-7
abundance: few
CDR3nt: TGTGCCAGCAGCAAAAGGGACAGGGGGTCGGGAGAGAGCTCCTACGAGCAGTACTTC
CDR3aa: CASSKRDRGSGESSYEQYF

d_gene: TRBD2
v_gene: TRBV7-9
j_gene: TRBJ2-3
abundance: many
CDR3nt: TGTGCCAGCAGCTTAACCCCAGCGGGAGCCCCTGGAGATACGCAGTATTTT
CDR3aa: CASSLTPAGAPGDTQYF

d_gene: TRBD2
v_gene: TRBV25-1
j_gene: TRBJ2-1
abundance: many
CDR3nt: TGTGCCAGCAGTGAATACAAGGGGACTAGCGGGAGCAATGAGCAGTTCTTC
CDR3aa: CASSEYKGTSGSNEQFF

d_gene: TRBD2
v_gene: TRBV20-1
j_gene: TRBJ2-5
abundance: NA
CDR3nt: TGCAGTGCTCCGGGGTCTAGCGGGTCGCAAGAGACCCAGTACTTC
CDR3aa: CSAPGSSGSQETQYF

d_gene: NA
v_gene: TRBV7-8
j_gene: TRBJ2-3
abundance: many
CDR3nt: TGTGCCAGCAGCTCGATAGAGGCCTCCACAGATACGCAGTATTTT
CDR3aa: CASSSIEASTDTQYF

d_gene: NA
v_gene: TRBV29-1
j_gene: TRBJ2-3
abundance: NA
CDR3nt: TGCAGCGAGCAGACTCCCACAGATACGCAGTATTTT
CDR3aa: CSEQTPTDTQYF

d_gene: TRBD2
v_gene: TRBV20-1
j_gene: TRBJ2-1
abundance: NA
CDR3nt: TGCAGTGCTAGAGTGGGAGGGGCTAGCGGAGCATACAATGAGCAGTTCTTC
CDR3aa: CSARVGGASGAYNEQFF